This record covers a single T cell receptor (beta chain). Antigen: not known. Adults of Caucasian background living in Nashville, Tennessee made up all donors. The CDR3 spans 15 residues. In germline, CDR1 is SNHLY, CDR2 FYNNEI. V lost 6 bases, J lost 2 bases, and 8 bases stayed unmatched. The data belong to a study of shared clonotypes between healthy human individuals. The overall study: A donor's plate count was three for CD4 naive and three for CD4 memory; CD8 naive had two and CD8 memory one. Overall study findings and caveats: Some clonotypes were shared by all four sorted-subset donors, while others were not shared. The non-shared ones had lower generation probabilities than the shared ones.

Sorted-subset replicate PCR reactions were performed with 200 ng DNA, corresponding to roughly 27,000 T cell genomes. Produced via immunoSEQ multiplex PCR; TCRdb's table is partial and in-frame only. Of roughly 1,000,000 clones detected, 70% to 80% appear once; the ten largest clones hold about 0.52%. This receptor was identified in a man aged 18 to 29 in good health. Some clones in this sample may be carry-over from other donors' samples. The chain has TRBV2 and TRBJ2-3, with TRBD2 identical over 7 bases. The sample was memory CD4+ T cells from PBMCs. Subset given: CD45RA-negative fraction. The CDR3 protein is CASSPVAGDTDTQYF. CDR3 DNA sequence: TGTGCCAGCAGCCCCGTAGCGGGCGACACAGATACGCAGTATTTT.